Shown below are 20 T cell receptor beta chains from a single sample sequenced in a study of blood T cells in healthy people across ages. Combining a sample-barcoded 5' primer with a J-beta primer mix, a second PCR ran for roughly 7 to 12 cycles. TCRdb processed the 5' RACE reads anew with MiXCR; each CDR3 protein has one entry. The sample has about 1,800,000 distinct CDR3 sequences; roughly 27% are singletons. Sequenced sample: blood. Receptor source: a woman between 25 and 40 years old in good health.

A note on this clonotype: One end of the junction does not line up with germline, which may come from a read error. The rearrangement joins TRBV5-1 to TRBJ1-1, with D perhaps TRBD1 (6 bases). The germline CDR1 and CDR2 sequences are SGHRS and YFSETQ. The CDR3 extends over 14 amino acids. The chain's CDR3 is CASSPDGQNAEAFF. Written as DNA, the CDR3 is TGCGCCAGCAGCCCGGACGGACAGAACGCTGAGGCTTTCTTT.

The rearrangement uses TRBV3-1 and TRBJ2-1; D gene ambiguous. With 7 bases removed from V and 0 bases from J, the gap between germline ends came to 16 bases. The length of the CDR3 is 16 residues. Germline V gives CDR1 LGHDT, CDR2 YNNKEL (reference sequence). Here the CDR3 DNA reads TGTGCCAGCAACCCTTTGGCAGGCAGCTCCTACAATGAGCAGTTCTTC. Translated, it gives CASNPLAGSSYNEQFF.

In its sample, this clonotype was seen a few times. The rearrangement joins TRBV7-2 to TRBJ2-2; 13 bases line up with TRBD2. The CDR3 has 18 residues. V shed 5 bases, J shed 3 bases, and the junction held 9 bases outside the gene matches. CDR1 is SGHTA, CDR2 FQGNSA, per germline. CDR3 protein: CASSPPGLAGADTGELFF. CDR3 bases: TGTGCCAGCAGCCCCCCAGGACTAGCGGGAGCGGACACCGGGGAGCTGTTTTTT.

As regards this clonotype: A read error may account for a junction end that differs from germline. The rearrangement uses TRBV6-5 and TRBJ1-2, with D perhaps matching TRBD1 (6 bases). CDR1 and CDR2 from the germline V gene are MNHEY and SVGAGI. The length of the CDR3 is 12 residues. CDR3 sequence reads: CAGRGAAYGYTF. Written as DNA, the CDR3 is TGTGCCGGCAGGGGAGCGGCCTATGGCTACACCTTC.

The chain links TRBV6-5 to TRBJ2-3; 9 bases fit TRBD1. V lost 6 bases, J lost 6 bases, and 7 bases stayed unmatched. The length of the CDR3 is 14 residues. Germline V gene sequence: CDR1 MNHEY, CDR2 SVGAGI. CDR3 protein: CASRTGTGPDTQYF. In DNA, the CDR3 is TGTGCCAGCAGGACCGGGACAGGGCCGGATACGCAGTATTTT.

The chain joins TRBV7-9 to TRBJ1-1; unclear D gene. Germline V gene data show CDR1 as SEHNR and CDR2 as FQNEAQ (reference sequence). The CDR3 extends over 13 amino acids. The V gene lost 2 bases and the J gene lost 2 bases, with 6 bases spanning the gap. The DNA for the CDR3 is TGTGCCAGCAGCTTAATATCCAACACTGAAGCTTTCTTT. Its translation: CASSLISNTEAFF.

The CDR3 nucleotides are TGTGCCAGTAGTCTCCGGACACCGGCAATGTCCTACGAGCAGTACTTC. The encoded protein is CASSLRTPAMSYEQYF. V and J are TRBV19 and TRBJ2-7; possibly TRBD1 for D (5 bases). CDR3 size: 16 residues. Germline V gene lookup returns CDR1 LNHDA and CDR2 SQIVND (reference sequence). V lost 5 bases and J lost 1, with 18 bases in between.

The chain has TRBV20-1 and TRBJ2-3; 8 positions match TRBD2. With V trimmed by 3 bases and J by 1 base, 6 bases remained unmatched. This CDR3 is 15 amino acids long. Germline V CDR1 and CDR2: DFQATT, SNEGSKA (reference sequence). The CDR3 sequence: CSASPLLAGTDTQYF. In DNA, the CDR3 is TGCAGTGCTAGCCCCCTACTAGCGGGCACAGATACGCAGTATTTT.

Concerning this clonotype itself: Its ends do not fully match the called genes, so a read error is possible. The rearrangement links TRBV20-1 to TRBJ1-2; D is uncertain. Germline values: CDR1 DFQATT, CDR2 SNEGSKA (reference sequence). The CDR3 is 12 residues long. In DNA form, the CDR3 reads TGCAGTACTATTGTACTTAACTATGGCCACACCTTC. Its protein is CSTIVLNYGHTF.

Many counts were recorded for this clonotype. The chain combines TRBV18 with TRBJ2-7, with TRBD1 matching 7 bases. The germline CDR1 and CDR2 sequences are KGHSH and LQKENI. The J segment lost 6 bases and the V segment lost 6 bases, leaving 8 bases of the junction unmatched. This CDR3 has 13 residues. The CDR3 loop is CASSLDRVCEQYF. The CDR3 DNA sequence: TGTGCCAGCTCCCTCGACAGGGTCTGCGAGCAGTACTTC.

This clonotype was detected only a few times. The chain employs TRBV11-3 and TRBJ2-5; D could derive from TRBD1 or TRBD2 (5 bases each). This CDR3 has 18 residues. The V gene lost 1 base and the J gene lost 2 bases, with 20 bases spanning the gap. Germline CDR1 and CDR2: SGHNT and YENEEA. The CDR3 DNA reads TGTGCCAGCAGCTTAGGACTATCATCGGGTGGGGGACAAGAGACCCAGTACTTC. Amino acid sequence: CASSLGLSSGGGQETQYF.

The chain recombines TRBV7-2 with TRBJ2-7, with D uncertain. The CDR3 extends over 14 amino acids. V lost 1 base, J lost 7 bases, and 14 bases lay in between. CDR1 and CDR2 (germline): SGHTA, FQGNSA. CDR3 DNA sequence: TGTGCCAGCAGCTTAGTGGAAGGGCCGTGGGAGCAGTACTTC. Translating gives CASSLVEGPWEQYF.

This clonotype was picked up many times. The chain combines TRBV29-1 with TRBJ2-3, with 10 bases lining up with TRBD2. The V and J ends lost 8 bases and 4 bases, in that order; junction bases with no gene match: 6. The CDR3 is made up of 13 amino acids. Per the germline V gene, CDR1 is SQVTM and CDR2 is ANQGSEA. The CDR3 spells CSSSGLASDTQYF. DNA of the CDR3: TGCAGCTCCTCGGGACTAGCGTCAGATACGCAGTATTTT.

This clonotype was picked up a small number of times. The chain joins TRBV7-2 to TRBJ1-4; D is possibly TRBD1 (6 bases). Trimming removed 4 bases from V and 4 bases from J, with 13 bases in between. Germline CDR1 is SGHTA and CDR2 is FQGNSA. The CDR3 is 15 amino acids. The CDR3 DNA reads TGTGCCAGCAGCTCCCAGGGGAGGGGTAATGAAAAACTGTTTTTT. Its protein is CASSSQGRGNEKLFF.

This clonotype was counted only a few times. The chain uses TRBV18 and TRBJ1-2; 8 bases line up with TRBD1. The CDR3 is made up of 15 amino acids. V lost 4 bases and J lost 3; bases outside the gene matches: 7. The germline CDR1 and CDR2 sequences are KGHSH and LQKENI. This CDR3 reads CASSLRQGHDYGYTF. The CDR3 region has the DNA TGTGCCAGCTCACTACGACAGGGGCACGACTATGGCTACACCTTC.

The rearrangement joins TRBV6-4 to TRBJ1-4, with D unresolved. Germline V lookup: CDR1 MRHNA, CDR2 SNTAGT. Trimming left V 3 bases short and J 10 bases short, with 12 bases between. This CDR3 is built from 13 residues. CDR3: CASSEREFGKLFF. CDR3 bases: TGTGCCAGCAGTGAAAGGGAATTTGGAAAACTGTTTTTT.

A few counts support this clonotype. Since a far larger clone is one base different, this is likely a read error. The J gene is TRBJ2-7, the V gene TRBV7-9; D gene ambiguous. Germline CDR1 and CDR2: SEHNR and FQNEAQ (reference sequence). The CDR3 length is 13 residues. CDR3 nucleotide sequence: TGTGCCAGCAGCTTAGTTGGGTCCTACGGGCAGTACTTC. Protein: CASSLVGSYGQYF.

This clonotype was detected ten times or more. The genes are TRBV4-3 and TRBJ2-7; TRBD2 agrees at 9 bases. V shed 0 bases, J shed 7 bases, and the junction held 7 bases outside the gene matches. CDR3 length: 15 amino acids. CDR1 is LGHNA and CDR2 is YSLEER in the germline V gene. CDR3 residues: CASSQDSAGGVEQYF. The CDR3 nucleotides are TGCGCCAGCAGCCAAGATTCAGCGGGAGGCGTTGAGCAGTACTTC.

Comment on this clonotype: The junction and the germline gene differ at one end; a read error may be behind it. This rearrangement joins TRBV6-6 to TRBJ2-1; 9 bases align to TRBD1. CDR1 is MNHNY, CDR2 SVGAGI, per germline (reference sequence). This CDR3 contains 15 residues. The chain's CDR3 is CTSSHGQGSKNEQFF. The CDR3 nucleotides read TGTACCAGCAGCCATGGACAGGGGAGTAAGAATGAGCAGTTCTTC.

This clonotype was recorded many times. The rearrangement joins TRBV12-3 or TRBV12-4 to TRBJ2-5, with TRBD1 matching 8 bases. The CDR3 covers 15 residues. Trimming cost V 6 bases and J 2 bases; bases outside gene matches: 8. The CDR3 sequence: CASSPTGGEQETQYF. As DNA, the CDR3 is TGTGCCAGCAGCCCCACAGGGGGAGAGCAAGAGACCCAGTACTTC.